This T cell receptor beta chain was sequenced during a study of blood T cells in healthy people across ages. Broader study findings: Both higher diversity and more naive CD4+ cells marked long-lived donors when set against aged donors.

The use of a sample-barcoded 5' primer and a J-beta primer mix characterized a second PCR of about 6 to 12 cycles. Each CDR3 protein is one row after TCRdb ran MiXCR on the 5' RACE reads. The sample records around 800,000 distinct CDR3 sequences, around 62% being singletons. To note about this clonotype: Its antigen remains unidentified.

The sequence came from a man under 40 in good health. Sequenced: blood.

CDR3 bases: TGTGCCAGCAGCAAGGCCGAGACACGTTATGGCTACACCTTC. Translating it yields CASSKAETRYGYTF. The rearrangement joins TRBV7-9 to TRBJ1-2; no definite D call. Germline loops: CDR1 SEHNR, CDR2 FQNEAQ (reference sequence). V was shortened by 5 bases and J by 5 bases, with 15 bases between the two germline ends. The CDR3 length is 14 residues.